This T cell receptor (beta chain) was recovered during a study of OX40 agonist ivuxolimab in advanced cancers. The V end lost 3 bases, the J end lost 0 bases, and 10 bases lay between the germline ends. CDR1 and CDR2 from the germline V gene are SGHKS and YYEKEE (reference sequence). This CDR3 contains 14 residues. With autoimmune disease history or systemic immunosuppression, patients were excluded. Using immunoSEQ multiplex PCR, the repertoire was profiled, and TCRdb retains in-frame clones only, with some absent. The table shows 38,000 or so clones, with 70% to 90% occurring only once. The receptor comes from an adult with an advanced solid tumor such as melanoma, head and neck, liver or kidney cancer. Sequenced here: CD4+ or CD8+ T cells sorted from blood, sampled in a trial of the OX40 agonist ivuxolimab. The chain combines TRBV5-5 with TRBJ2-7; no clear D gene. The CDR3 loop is CASSYTDNSYEQYF. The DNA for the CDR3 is TGTGCCAGCAGCTACACCGACAACTCCTACGAGCAGTACTTC. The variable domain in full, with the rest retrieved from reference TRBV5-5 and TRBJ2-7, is DAGVTQSPTHLIKTRGQQVTLRCSPISGHKSVSWYQQVLGQGPQFIFQYYEKEERGRGNFPDRFSARQFPNYSSELNVNALLLGDSALYLCASSYTDNSYEQYFGPGTRLTVT.